This is a list of T cell receptor beta chains from one sample in a study of Graves' ophthalmopathy and Graves' hyperthyroidism. TCRdb analysed the multiplex PCR reads with MiXCR anew, one entry per CDR3 protein. The sample includes more than 550,000 distinct CDR3 sequences, 35% to 45% seen only once; the top ten take 3.3%. Sequenced sample: peripheral blood. Receptor source: an adult man with Graves' ophthalmopathy. The CDR3 runs from the conserved cysteine through the conserved F or W. D genes are given only for firm matches. Some rows have no size entry. The others give once, few or many, or a class for an expanded clone.

J: TRBJ1-1
V: TRBV10-3
D: NA
size: few
DNA: TGTGCCTGGAGTGGGCCGTCAGTAGCTTTCTTT
CDR3: CAWSGPSVAFF

J: TRBJ2-5
V: TRBV20-1
D: NA
size: many
DNA: TGCAGTGGCCAGGGGGAGACCCAGTACTTC
CDR3: CSGQGETQYF

J: TRBJ2-7
V: TRBV20-1
D: TRBD2
size: many
DNA: TGCAGTGCTAGGACTAGCGGGGGCTACGAGCAGTACTTC
CDR3: CSARTSGGYEQYF

J: TRBJ2-7
V: TRBV5-1
D: NA
size: many
DNA: TGCGCCAGCAGCACCGGACAGGAGCAGTACTTC
CDR3: CASSTGQEQYF

J: TRBJ2-2
V: TRBV5-1
D: TRBD2
size: NA
DNA: TGCGCCAGCAGCCCCGGGGGGACTTCCACCGGGGAGCTGTTTTTT
CDR3: CASSPGGTSTGELFF

J: TRBJ2-7
V: TRBV19
D: TRBD1
size: many
DNA: TGTGCCAGTAGTATATGGACAGGGGGCGTGGGCGAGCAGTACTTC
CDR3: CASSIWTGGVGEQYF

J: TRBJ2-3
V: TRBV7-3
D: TRBD2
size: NA
DNA: TGTGCCAGCAGCTTATATGGCGGGAGAAACACAGATACGCAGTATTTT
CDR3: CASSLYGGRNTDTQYF

J: TRBJ2-5
V: TRBV9
D: TRBD2
size: NA
DNA: TGTGCCAGCAGCCAAAGAAGAGCCCCAGCGGGATTGGGTAAGACCCAGTACTTC
CDR3: CASSQRRAPAGLGKTQYF

J: TRBJ1-6
V: TRBV7-2
D: TRBD1
size: many
DNA: TGTGCCAGCAGCACCCGACAGGGGGATAATTCACCCCTCCACTTT
CDR3: CASSTRQGDNSPLHF

J: TRBJ1-2
V: TRBV20-1
D: TRBD1
size: NA
DNA: TGCAGTGCTAAAGGACAGGGGGCAGGGAATTATGGCTACACCTTC
CDR3: CSAKGQGAGNYGYTF

J: TRBJ2-7
V: TRBV9
D: TRBD2
size: NA
DNA: TGTGCCAGCAGCTTTCGACTAGGGGAGGGCTACGAGCAGTACTTC
CDR3: CASSFRLGEGYEQYF

J: TRBJ1-2
V: TRBV20-1
D: NA
size: NA
DNA: TGCAGTGCTAGAGTCTGGGGCTACACCTTC
CDR3: CSARVWGYTF

J: TRBJ1-2
V: TRBV5-1
D: NA
size: many
DNA: TGTGCCAGCAGCTTGGCGCCTGCCTATGGCTACACCTTC
CDR3: CASSLAPAYGYTF

J: TRBJ1-1
V: TRBV9
D: NA
size: few
DNA: TGTGCCAGCAGCCAACGGGGCACCCGGGACACTGAAGCTTTCTTT
CDR3: CASSQRGTRDTEAFF

J: TRBJ2-7
V: TRBV10-3
D: TRBD2
size: NA
DNA: TGTGCCAGCTATCCGGGGGGACCCCGACGGGAGCAGTACTTC
CDR3: CASYPGGPRREQYF

J: TRBJ1-6
V: TRBV7-2
D: TRBD1
size: NA
DNA: TGCGCCAGCAGCCAAGGGGGAGAGGGGACAGGAGGACCCCTCCACTTT
CDR3: CASSQGGEGTGGPLHF

J: TRBJ2-5
V: TRBV4-1
D: NA
size: many
DNA: TGCGCCAGCAGCCAAGCTGGTGGGAAGACCCAGTACTTC
CDR3: CASSQAGGKTQYF

J: TRBJ2-7
V: TRBV2
D: TRBD1
size: NA
DNA: TGTGCCAGCAGAGAGAGGGGGCCTTCCTACGAGCAGTACTTC
CDR3: CASRERGPSYEQYF

J: TRBJ1-5
V: TRBV7-2
D: NA
size: many
DNA: TGTGCCAGCAGCCTAGTAGCGAGTGCGGGGGGACAGCCCCAGCATTTT
CDR3: CASSLVASAGGQPQHF

J: TRBJ2-5
V: TRBV10-3
D: TRBD1
size: NA
DNA: TGTGCCAGCGAGGGACAGGAGACCCAGTACTTC
CDR3: CASEGQETQYF

J: TRBJ1-1
V: TRBV9
D: NA
size: few
DNA: TGTGCCAGCTCACCACCGGCACAGGTCGGCACTGAAGCTTTCTTT
CDR3: CASSPPAQVGTEAFF

J: TRBJ2-5
V: TRBV2
D: TRBD1
size: few
DNA: TGTGCCAGCAGACCGGGACAGGGGTTTAAAGAGACCCAGTACTTC
CDR3: CASRPGQGFKETQYF

J: TRBJ2-6
V: TRBV10-2
D: TRBD2
size: NA
DNA: TGCGCCAGCAGTGAAGGGGGGACTAGCGGGGCTGGGGCCAACGTCCTGACTTTC
CDR3: CASSEGGTSGAGANVLTF

J: TRBJ2-5
V: TRBV7-9
D: NA
size: NA
DNA: TGTGCCAGCAGCTTGCTGGCCGGGGGCCGAGAGACCCAGTACTTC
CDR3: CASSLLAGGRETQYF

J: TRBJ2-7
V: TRBV27
D: NA
size: few
DNA: TGTGCCAGCAGTCCCCTTGGGACACGCGCTTCCTACGAGCAGTACTTC
CDR3: CASSPLGTRASYEQYF

J: TRBJ2-7
V: TRBV11-2
D: NA
size: few
DNA: TGTGCCAGCAGCTTAGATGGGGGGGCCGGGTACGAGCAGTACTTC
CDR3: CASSLDGGAGYEQYF

J: TRBJ1-1
V: TRBV29-1
D: NA
size: NA
DNA: TGCAGAGCTGGACAGTGGGACACTGAAGCTTTCTTT
CDR3: CRAGQWDTEAFF

J: TRBJ2-2
V: TRBV7-3
D: NA
size: few
DNA: TGTGCCAGCAGCCCGAAAGCAGGGGCGAACACCGGGGAGCTGTTTTTT
CDR3: CASSPKAGANTGELFF

J: TRBJ1-5
V: TRBV6-5
D: NA
size: NA
DNA: TGTGCCTGCAGTTACTCTGGGGCCGGTCAGCCCCAGCATTTT
CDR3: CACSYSGAGQPQHF

J: TRBJ2-5
V: TRBV7-9
D: NA
size: many
DNA: TGTGCCAGCAGCTTAGGGGGCCTTGAAGAGACCCAGTACTTC
CDR3: CASSLGGLEETQYF

J: TRBJ2-7
V: TRBV12-3/TRBV12-4
D: TRBD1
size: many
DNA: TGTGCCAGCAGTCCCTCCGGACAGGGCTACGAGCAGTACTTC
CDR3: CASSPSGQGYEQYF

J: TRBJ1-2
V: TRBV9
D: TRBD1
size: NA
DNA: TGTGCCAGCAGCGTCTCGGGACAGTTCTATGGCTACACCTTC
CDR3: CASSVSGQFYGYTF

J: TRBJ2-7
V: TRBV19
D: NA
size: few
DNA: TGTGCCAGTAGTACCCGGATTACCTACGAGCAGTACTTC
CDR3: CASSTRITYEQYF

J: TRBJ1-2
V: TRBV19
D: TRBD1
size: many
DNA: TGTGCCAGTAGTCCCTCGGACAGGCGAACTAACTATGGCTACACCTTC
CDR3: CASSPSDRRTNYGYTF

J: TRBJ1-3
V: TRBV29-1
D: NA
size: NA
DNA: TGCAGCGTTACAGGGAGGACGAAGAACACCATATATTTT
CDR3: CSVTGRTKNTIYF

J: TRBJ2-5
V: TRBV10-3
D: TRBD2
size: NA
DNA: TGTGCCAGCTGTGGGGGGGGGGTGCAAGAGACCCAGTACTTC
CDR3: CASCGGGVQETQYF

J: TRBJ1-1
V: TRBV4-1
D: NA
size: few
DNA: TGCGCCAGCAGCCAGGGGCAGGGGGCTTTCTTT
CDR3: CASSQGQGAFF

J: TRBJ1-1
V: TRBV20-1
D: NA
size: few
DNA: TGCAGTGATGACAGGACATTAAACACTGAAGCTTTCTTT
CDR3: CSDDRTLNTEAFF